This note documents a single TCR beta chain sequence. The antigen is unknown. This record comes from a study of cytomegalovirus exposure and HLA in healthy donors. Whole-study results and caveats: Most sequenced TCRs were rare (though some public TCRs occurred in many donors). The listing of 150 or so TCR beta chains classed them as cytomegalovirus-associated. Cytomegalovirus status was reportedly diagnosed by the classifier with high sensitivity and specificity.

The table came from immunoSEQ multiplex PCR; TCRdb's copy has only in-frame clones and leaves some out. The table shows about 70,000 clones, with 94% occurring only once. This clonotype was sampled from a man between 18 and 29 years old in good health and CMV-seropositive. The sequenced sample was PBMCs.

For the CDR3, the DNA is TGTGCCAGCAGCTCCGGGACAGGTTCGTACGAGCAGTACTTC. This gives the protein CASSSGTGSYEQYF. V gene TRBV11-2 combines with J gene TRBJ2-7; TRBD1 matches at 8 bases. The CDR3 consists of 14 residues. Germline V lookup: CDR1 SGHAT, CDR2 FQNNGV. V was pared by 4 bases and J by 4 bases, with 6 bases of the junction left unmatched. Full variable domain (missing parts from reference TRBV11-2 and TRBJ2-7): EAGVAQSPRYKIIEKRQSVAFWCNPISGHATLYWYQQILGQGPKLLIQFQNNGVVDDSQLPKDRFSAERLKGVDSTLKIQPAKLEDSAVYLCASSSGTGSYEQYFGPGTRLTVT.